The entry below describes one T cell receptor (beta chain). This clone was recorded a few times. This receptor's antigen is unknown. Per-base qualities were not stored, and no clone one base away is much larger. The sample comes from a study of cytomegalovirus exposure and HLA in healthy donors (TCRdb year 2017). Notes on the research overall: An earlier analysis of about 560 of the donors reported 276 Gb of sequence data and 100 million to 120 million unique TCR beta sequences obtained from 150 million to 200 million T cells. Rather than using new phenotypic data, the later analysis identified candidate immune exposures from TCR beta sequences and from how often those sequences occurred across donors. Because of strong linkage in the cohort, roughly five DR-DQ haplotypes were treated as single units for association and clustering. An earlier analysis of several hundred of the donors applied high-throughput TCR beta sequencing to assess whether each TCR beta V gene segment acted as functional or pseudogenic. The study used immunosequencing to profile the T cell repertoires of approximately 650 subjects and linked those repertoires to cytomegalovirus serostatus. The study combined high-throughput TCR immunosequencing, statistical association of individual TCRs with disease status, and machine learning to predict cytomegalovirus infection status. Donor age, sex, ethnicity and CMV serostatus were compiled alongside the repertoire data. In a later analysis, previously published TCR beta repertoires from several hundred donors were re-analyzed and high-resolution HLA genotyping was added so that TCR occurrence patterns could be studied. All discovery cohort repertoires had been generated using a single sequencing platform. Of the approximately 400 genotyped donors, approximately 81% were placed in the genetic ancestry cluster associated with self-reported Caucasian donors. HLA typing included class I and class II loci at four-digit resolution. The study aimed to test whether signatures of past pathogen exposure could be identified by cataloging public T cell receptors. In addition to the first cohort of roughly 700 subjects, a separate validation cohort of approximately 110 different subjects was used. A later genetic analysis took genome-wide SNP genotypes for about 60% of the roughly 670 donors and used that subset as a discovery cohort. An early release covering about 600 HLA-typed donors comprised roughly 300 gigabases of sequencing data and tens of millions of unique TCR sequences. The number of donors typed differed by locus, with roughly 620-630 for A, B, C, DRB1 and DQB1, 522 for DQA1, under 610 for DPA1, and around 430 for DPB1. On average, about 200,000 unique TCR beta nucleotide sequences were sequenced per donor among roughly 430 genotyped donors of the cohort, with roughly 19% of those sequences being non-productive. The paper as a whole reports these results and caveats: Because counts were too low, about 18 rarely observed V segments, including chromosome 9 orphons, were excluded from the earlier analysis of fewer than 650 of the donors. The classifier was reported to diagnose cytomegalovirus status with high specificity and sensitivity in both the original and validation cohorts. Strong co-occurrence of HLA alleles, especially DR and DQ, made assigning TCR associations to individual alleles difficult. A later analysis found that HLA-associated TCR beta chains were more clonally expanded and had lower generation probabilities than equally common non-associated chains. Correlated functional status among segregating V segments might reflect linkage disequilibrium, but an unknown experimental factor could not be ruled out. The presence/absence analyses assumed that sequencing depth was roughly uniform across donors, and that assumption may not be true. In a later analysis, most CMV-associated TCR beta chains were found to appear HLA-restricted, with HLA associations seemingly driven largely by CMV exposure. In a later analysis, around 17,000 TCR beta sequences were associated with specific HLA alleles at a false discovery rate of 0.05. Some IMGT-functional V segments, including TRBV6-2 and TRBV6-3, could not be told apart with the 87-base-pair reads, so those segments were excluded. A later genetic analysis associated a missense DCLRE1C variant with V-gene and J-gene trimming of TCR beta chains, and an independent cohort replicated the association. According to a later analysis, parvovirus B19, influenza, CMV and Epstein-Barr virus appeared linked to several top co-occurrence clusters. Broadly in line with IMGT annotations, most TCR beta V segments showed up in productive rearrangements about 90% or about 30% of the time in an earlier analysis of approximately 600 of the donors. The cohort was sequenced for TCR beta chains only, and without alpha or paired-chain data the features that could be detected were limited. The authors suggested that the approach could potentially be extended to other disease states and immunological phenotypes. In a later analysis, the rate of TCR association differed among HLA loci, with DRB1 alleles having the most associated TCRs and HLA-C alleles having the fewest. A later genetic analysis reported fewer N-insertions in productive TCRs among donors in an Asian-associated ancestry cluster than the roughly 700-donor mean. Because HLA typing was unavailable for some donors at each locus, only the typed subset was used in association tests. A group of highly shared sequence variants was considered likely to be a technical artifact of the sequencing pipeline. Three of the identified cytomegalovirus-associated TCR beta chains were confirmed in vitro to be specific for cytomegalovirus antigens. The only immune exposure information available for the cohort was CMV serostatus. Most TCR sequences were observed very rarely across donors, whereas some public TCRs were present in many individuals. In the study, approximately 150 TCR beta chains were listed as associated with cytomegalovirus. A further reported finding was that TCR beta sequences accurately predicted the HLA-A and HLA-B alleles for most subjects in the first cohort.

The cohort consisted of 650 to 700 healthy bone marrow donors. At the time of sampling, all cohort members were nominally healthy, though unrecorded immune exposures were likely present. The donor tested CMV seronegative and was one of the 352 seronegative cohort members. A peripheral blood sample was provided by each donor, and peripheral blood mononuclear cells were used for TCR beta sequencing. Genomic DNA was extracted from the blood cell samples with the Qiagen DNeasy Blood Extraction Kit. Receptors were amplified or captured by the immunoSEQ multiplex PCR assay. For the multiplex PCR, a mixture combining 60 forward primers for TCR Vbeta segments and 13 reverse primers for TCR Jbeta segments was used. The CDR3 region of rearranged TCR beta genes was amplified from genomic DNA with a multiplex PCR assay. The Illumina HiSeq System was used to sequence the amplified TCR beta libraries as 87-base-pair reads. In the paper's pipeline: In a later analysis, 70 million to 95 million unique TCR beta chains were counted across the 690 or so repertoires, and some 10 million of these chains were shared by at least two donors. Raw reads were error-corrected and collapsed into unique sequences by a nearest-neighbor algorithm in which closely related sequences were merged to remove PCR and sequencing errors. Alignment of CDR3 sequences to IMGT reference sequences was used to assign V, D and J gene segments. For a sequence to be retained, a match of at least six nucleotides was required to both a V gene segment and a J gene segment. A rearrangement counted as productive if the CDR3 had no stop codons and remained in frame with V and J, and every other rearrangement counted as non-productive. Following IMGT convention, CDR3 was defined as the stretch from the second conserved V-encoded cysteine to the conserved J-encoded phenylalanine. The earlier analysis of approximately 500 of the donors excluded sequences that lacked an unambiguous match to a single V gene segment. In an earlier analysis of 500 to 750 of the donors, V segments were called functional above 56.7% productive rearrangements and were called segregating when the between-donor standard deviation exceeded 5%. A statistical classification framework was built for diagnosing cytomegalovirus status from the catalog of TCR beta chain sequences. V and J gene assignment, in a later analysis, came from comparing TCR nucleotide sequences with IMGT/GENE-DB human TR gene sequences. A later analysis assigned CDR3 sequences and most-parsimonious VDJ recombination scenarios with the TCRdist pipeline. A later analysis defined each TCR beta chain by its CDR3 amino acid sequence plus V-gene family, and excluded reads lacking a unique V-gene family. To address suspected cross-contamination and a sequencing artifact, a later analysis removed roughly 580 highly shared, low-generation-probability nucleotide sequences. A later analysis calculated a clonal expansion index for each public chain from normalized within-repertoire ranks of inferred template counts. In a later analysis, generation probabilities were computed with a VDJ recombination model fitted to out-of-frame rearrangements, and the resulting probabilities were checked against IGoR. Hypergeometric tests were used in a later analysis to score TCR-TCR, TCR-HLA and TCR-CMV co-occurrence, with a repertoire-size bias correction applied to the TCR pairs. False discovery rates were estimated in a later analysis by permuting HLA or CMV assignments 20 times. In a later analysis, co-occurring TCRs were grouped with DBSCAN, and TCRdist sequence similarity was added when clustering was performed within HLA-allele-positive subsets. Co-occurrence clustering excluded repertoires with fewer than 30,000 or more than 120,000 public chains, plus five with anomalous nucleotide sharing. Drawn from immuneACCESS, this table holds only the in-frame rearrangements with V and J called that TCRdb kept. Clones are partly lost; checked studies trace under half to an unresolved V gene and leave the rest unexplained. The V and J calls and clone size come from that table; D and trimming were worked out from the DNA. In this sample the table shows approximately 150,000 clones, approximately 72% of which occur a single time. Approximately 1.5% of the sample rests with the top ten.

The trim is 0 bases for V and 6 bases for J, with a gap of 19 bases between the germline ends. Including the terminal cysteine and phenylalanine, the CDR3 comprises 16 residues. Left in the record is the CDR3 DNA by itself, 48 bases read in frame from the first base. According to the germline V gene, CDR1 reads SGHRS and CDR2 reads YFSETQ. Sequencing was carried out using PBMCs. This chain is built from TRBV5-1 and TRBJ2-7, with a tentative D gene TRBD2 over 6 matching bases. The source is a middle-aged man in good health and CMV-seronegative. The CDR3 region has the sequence CASSLDAAGGAAEQYF. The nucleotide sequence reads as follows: TGCGCCAGCAGCTTGGATGCGGCCGGCGGGGCTGCCGAGCAGTACTTC.